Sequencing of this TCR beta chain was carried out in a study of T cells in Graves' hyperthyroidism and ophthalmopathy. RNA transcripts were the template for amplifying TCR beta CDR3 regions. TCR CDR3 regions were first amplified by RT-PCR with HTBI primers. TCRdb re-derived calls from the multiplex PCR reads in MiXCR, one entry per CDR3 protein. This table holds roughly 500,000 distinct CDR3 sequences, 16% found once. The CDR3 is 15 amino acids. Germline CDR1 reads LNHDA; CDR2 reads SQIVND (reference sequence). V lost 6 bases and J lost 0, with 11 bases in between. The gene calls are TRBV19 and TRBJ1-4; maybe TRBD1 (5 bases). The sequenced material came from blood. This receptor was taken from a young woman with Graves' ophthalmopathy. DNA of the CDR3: TGTGCCAGTAGAAGGGACCGTGCAACTAATGAAAAACTGTTTTTT. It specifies CASRRDRATNEKLFF.